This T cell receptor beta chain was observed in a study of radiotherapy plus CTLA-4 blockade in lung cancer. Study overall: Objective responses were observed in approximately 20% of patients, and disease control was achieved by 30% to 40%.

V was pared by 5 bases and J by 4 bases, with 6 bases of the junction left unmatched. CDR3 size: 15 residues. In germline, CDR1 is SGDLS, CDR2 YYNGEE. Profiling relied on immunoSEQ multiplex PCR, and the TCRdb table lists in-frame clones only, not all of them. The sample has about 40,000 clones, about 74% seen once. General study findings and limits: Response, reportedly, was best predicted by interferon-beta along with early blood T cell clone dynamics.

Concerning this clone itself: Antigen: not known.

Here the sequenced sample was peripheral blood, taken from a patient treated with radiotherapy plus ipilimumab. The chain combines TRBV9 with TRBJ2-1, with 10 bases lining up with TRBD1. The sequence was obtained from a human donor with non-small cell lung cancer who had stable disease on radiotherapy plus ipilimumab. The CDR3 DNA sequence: TGTGCCAGCAGTGTTACGGGACAGGGGTACAATGAGCAGTTCTTC. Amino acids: CASSVTGQGYNEQFF.